Listed here is a single T cell receptor (beta chain). This clone was seen a few times. Which antigen it targets is not known. No per-base quality is available; no much larger clone lies one base away. This sample is part of a study of blood T cell repertoires in COVID-19 (dated by TCRdb to 2020 to 2021). In terms of the full investigation: Samples covering the acute and convalescent phases of COVID-19 were provided by collaborators in the United States, Italy and Spain. The prospective study material was composed of cDNA or gDNA derived from T cells, B-cell-depleted T cells, or PBMCs. Deeply sampled blood TCRbeta repertoires from subjects exposed to, actively infected with, or recovered from COVID-19 were included in the dataset. A freely available public database, intended as a resource for researchers studying the immune response to SARS-CoV-2, is where the repertoires were released. The samples were drawn from two sources: the first 160 participants of the ongoing ImmuneRACE study, and fewer than 1,500 subjects contributed by 6 global collaborators. Sample metadata almost always included a de-identified subject ID, COVID-19 status, age in years and sex. Where available, HLA class I and class II types were obtained from metadata supplied by the sample provider rather than from assay-based typing. The research as a whole found: Clinical and demographic metadata were provided uncurated, with the amount varying by source and participant.

Each collaborating institution followed its own protocols to collect whole blood in K2EDTA tubes. For TCRbeta analysis, collaborators shipped samples as frozen whole blood, isolated PBMCs, or DNA extracted from either of those sample types. Here V drops 3 bases and J drops 5 bases, and the junction holds 4 bases not matched to any gene. From a lookup of the germline V gene, CDR1 and CDR2 are KGHSH and LQKENI. The CDR3 contains 15 residues, cysteine and phenylalanine counted. Only CDR3 DNA remains: 45 bases, in frame from the first base. TCRbeta CDR3 regions were amplified from genomic DNA using the immunoSEQ Assay, a bias-controlled multiplex PCR. Processing in the source paper ran as follows. Nucleated cell counts per sample were estimated from amplification of reference gene primers within the assay. To quantify the absolute abundance of each unique TCRbeta CDR3 rearrangement, sequence reads were collapsed and filtered. For each sample, productive Simpson clonality was calculated as the square root of Simpson's diversity index across productive rearrangements. Held by TCRdb, this immuneACCESS table contains in-frame sequences only and omits some clones. Under half of the omission traces to an unresolved V gene where checked; the cause of the rest is unknown. That table is the source of V, J and clone size, and D and trimming were worked out from the DNA. The sample records around 140,000 clones, 81% of which are singletons. Of the sample, over 8% is held by the ten largest clones.

The sequenced sample was peripheral blood. This sequence originates from a human donor in a cohort sampled during active COVID-19. The chain was built from TRBV18 and TRBJ2-1; TRBD2 agrees with 10 junctional bases. The CDR3 sequence is CASSPGLAPNNEQFF. The bases are TGTGCCAGCTCACCGGGACTAGCGCCGAACAATGAGCAGTTCTTC.